A single sample gave rise to the 32 T cell receptor beta chains below, sequenced in a study of cytomegalovirus exposure and HLA in healthy donors. The table came from immunoSEQ multiplex PCR; TCRdb's copy has only in-frame clones and leaves some out. The table has 100,000 to 150,000 clones, about 93% seen once. What was sequenced was PBMCs. Receptors were obtained from a woman aged 18 to 35 in good health and CMV-seronegative.

This clone showed up just a few times. This chain uses TRBV9 with TRBJ1-2; D unclear. The CDR3 length is 13 residues. CDR1 and CDR2 (germline): SGDLS, YYNGEE. V was trimmed by 0 bases and J by 4 bases, leaving 7 bases between them. In DNA form, the CDR3 reads TGTGCCAGCAGCGTAGACGCAGGCTATGGCTACACCTTC. Its protein is CASSVDAGYGYTF. The variable domain in full, completed from reference TRBV9 and TRBJ1-2, reads DSGVTQTPKHLITATGQRVTLRCSPRSGDLSVYWYQQSLDQGLQFLIQYYNGEERAKGNILERFSAQQFPDLHSELNLSSLELGDSALYFCASSVDAGYGYTFGSGTRLTVV.

The J gene is TRBJ2-7, the V gene TRBV10-3; the match to TRBD1 covers 9 bases. This CDR3 comprises 14 residues. Looked up from germline, CDR1 is ENHRY and CDR2 is SYGVKD. The trim removed 7 bases at V and 5 bases at J, leaving 9 bases unmatched. In DNA, the CDR3 is TGTGCCATCAACTACCGGGACAGGGACGACGAGCAGTACTTC. Translated, it gives CAINYRDRDDEQYF.

The CDR3 nucleotides are TGCGCCAGCAGCTTGTATAGCGGGGGGGCTTACAATGAGCAGTTCTTC. Its translation: CASSLYSGGAYNEQFF. The chain employs TRBV5-1 and TRBJ2-1; 11 positions agree with TRBD2. The CDR3 extends over 16 amino acids. In germline, CDR1 is SGHRS, CDR2 YFSETQ. The V and J ends lost 1 base and 4 bases, in that order; junction bases with no gene match: 4.

This sequence joins TRBV2 and TRBJ2-3; 7 nucleotides align to TRBD1. The CDR3 length is 14 residues. After removal of 7 bases from V and 0 bases from J, the junction contained 4 bases not matched to a gene. The germline V gene has CDR1 SNHLY and CDR2 FYNNEI. CDR3 in amino acids: CASNQGQSTDTQYF. In DNA, the CDR3 is TGTGCCAGCAATCAGGGACAGAGCACAGATACGCAGTATTTT.

This clone was counted once. For the CDR3, the DNA is TGTGCCAGCAGGGGCAGTTGGAACACTGAAGCTTTCTTT. It yields the protein CASRGSWNTEAFF. The chain combines TRBV2 with TRBJ1-1; D is ambiguous. V lost 6 bases, J lost 1 base, and 9 bases lay in between. Germline values: CDR1 SNHLY, CDR2 FYNNEI. This CDR3 region has 13 residues.

V is TRBV4-1 and J is TRBJ2-7, with TRBD2 matching 7 bases. The CDR3 contains 15 residues. The junction had 9 bases not matched to a gene; V was cut back by 4 bases and J by 3 bases. Germline CDR1 MGHRA, CDR2 YSYEKL. CDR3 sequence (DNA): TGCGCCAGCAGCCTGACGTCTAGCGGTGACTACGAGCAGTACTTC. This translates into CASSLTSSGDYEQYF.

The J gene is TRBJ2-2, the V gene TRBV10-3, with 8 bases that match TRBD1. The V gene's germline CDR1 is ENHRY and CDR2 SYGVKD. CDR3 length equals 16 residues. The trim removed 3 bases at V and 3 bases at J, leaving 6 bases unmatched. CDR3 DNA: TGTGCCATCAGTGAATCGGCAGGGGGCCACACCGGGGAGCTGTTTTTT. As protein: CAISESAGGHTGELFF.

The V and J genes are TRBV4-1 and TRBJ1-3; D unresolved. CDR1 and CDR2 from the germline V gene are MGHRA and YSYEKL. The V gene lost 2 bases and the J gene lost 2 bases, with 10 bases spanning the gap. The CDR3 loop spans 15 amino acids. CDR3 loop: CASSQRAFPGNTIYF. CDR3 sequence (DNA): TGCGCCAGCAGCCAACGAGCATTCCCTGGAAACACCATATATTTT.

The CDR3 spells CASSPREGIGGNTEAFF. CDR3 DNA sequence: TGTGCCAGCAGCCCGCGGGAGGGAATTGGGGGGAACACTGAAGCTTTCTTT. This chain links TRBV2 with TRBJ1-1; TRBD1 might be the D (5 bases). Per germline, CDR1 SNHLY and CDR2 FYNNEI. This CDR3 is built from 17 residues. Trimming shortened V by 6 bases and J by 1 base, and 21 bases separated the two germline ends.

This rearrangement joins TRBV2 to TRBJ1-2, with D tentatively TRBD1 (6 bases). V lost 5 bases, J lost 2 bases, and 9 bases lay in between. Germline V lookup: CDR1 SNHLY, CDR2 FYNNEI. CDR3 length equals 13 residues. CDR3 amino acids: CASSRTENYGYTF. CDR3 DNA: TGTGCCAGCAGTCGGACAGAAAACTATGGCTACACCTTC.

The chain couples TRBV7-9 to TRBJ2-2; 14 bases align to TRBD2. With V trimmed by 5 bases and J by 3 bases, 11 bases remained unmatched. The CDR3 contains 19 residues. Looked up from germline, CDR1 is SEHNR and CDR2 is FQNEAQ (reference sequence). The DNA of the CDR3 is TGTGCCAGCAGCCCATGGGACAGACTAGCGGGAGGGGACACCGGGGAGCTGTTTTTT. Its translation: CASSPWDRLAGGDTGELFF.

V and J are TRBV6-1 and TRBJ2-5; no firm D call. V lost 10 bases, J lost 5 bases, and 8 bases lay in between. From germline, CDR1 is MNHNS and CDR2 SASEGT. The CDR3 is made up of 10 amino acids. DNA for the CDR3: TGTGCCACCTATCTGGAGACCCAGTACTTC. This sequence encodes CATYLETQYF.

The chain uses TRBV6-1 and TRBJ1-1; 7 bases agree with TRBD1. This CDR3 is built from 13 residues. Germline V gene data show CDR1 as MNHNS and CDR2 as SASEGT. The ends lost 6 bases at V and 2 bases at J; junction bases unmatched: 3. The CDR3, as DNA: TGTGCCAGCAGCCACAGGGGTAACACTGAAGCTTTCTTT. Protein: CASSHRGNTEAFF.

The chain has TRBV28 and TRBJ1-6; a weak D match, TRBD1 (6 bases). V dropped 2 bases and J dropped 8 bases, with 13 bases sitting between them. Germline-derived CDR1 and CDR2 are MDHEN and SYDVKM. The CDR3 runs to 15 residues. The DNA of the CDR3 is TGTGCCAGCAGTTTAAGGGCAGGGGCTTATTCACCCCTCCACTTT. Translating gives CASSLRAGAYSPLHF.

This sequence joins TRBV6-6 and TRBJ1-1; 9 bases map to TRBD1. The CDR3 has 14 amino acids. The germline CDR1 and CDR2 sequences are MNHNY and SVGAGI (reference sequence). After removal of 5 bases from V and 3 bases from J, the junction contained 4 bases not matched to a gene. The CDR3 DNA sequence: TGTGCCAGCAGTCGGGACAGGGACTACACTGAAGCTTTCTTT. Its protein is CASSRDRDYTEAFF.

The gene calls are TRBV7-3 and TRBJ2-1, with 8 positions matching TRBD2. Germline V CDR1 and CDR2: SGHTA, FQGTGA. The CDR3 contains 15 residues. V was pared by 1 base and J by 8 bases, with 7 bases of the junction left unmatched. CDR3 sequence reads: CASSLMAGGGHEQFF. CDR3 DNA: TGTGCCAGCAGCTTAATGGCGGGAGGAGGCCATGAGCAGTTCTTC.

The rearrangement joins TRBV6-1 to TRBJ2-4, with TRBD1 identical over 7 bases. J gave up 5 bases and V 8 bases, and 6 bases lay outside the gene matches. CDR1 MNHNS and CDR2 SASEGT come from the germline V gene. The CDR3 extends over 13 amino acids. CDR3 DNA sequence: TGTGCCAGCTCTGCAACAGGGGAAAACATTCAGTACTTC. Its translation: CASSATGENIQYF.

The genes are TRBV4-1 and TRBJ2-6; 7 bases match TRBD2. This CDR3 contains 17 residues. V shed 0 bases and J 2 bases; nucleotides not matched to a gene: 4. Germline lookup yields CDR1 MGHRA and CDR2 YSYEKL. The CDR3 DNA follows: TGCGCCAGCAGCCAAGAACGTCTAGCGGCTGGGGCCAACGTCCTGACTTTC. Amino acids: CASSQERLAAGANVLTF.

The chain has TRBV28 and TRBJ1-2; tentative D call: TRBD1 (5 bases). Deletions cut 4 bases from V and 4 bases from J, with 10 bases between. CDR3 size: 13 residues. CDR1 and CDR2 (germline): MDHEN, SYDVKM. CDR3 protein: CASSWGGTYGYTF. The CDR3 DNA sequence: TGTGCCAGCAGTTGGGGCGGGACCTATGGCTACACCTTC.

Written as DNA, the CDR3 is TGCGCCAGCAGGGGGACTAGCGCGACCTACGAGCAGTACTTC. Its translation is CASRGTSATYEQYF. This chain uses TRBV10-1 with TRBJ2-7; the match to TRBD2 covers 10 bases. J lost 2 bases, V lost 6 bases, and 4 bases had no gene match. The CDR3 is 14 amino acids. Germline V gene lookup returns CDR1 WNHNN and CDR2 SYGVQD (reference sequence).

V and J are TRBV7-9 and TRBJ2-1; D perhaps matches TRBD1 (6 bases). Germline CDR1 SEHNR, CDR2 FQNEAQ (reference sequence). Trimming shortened V by 3 bases and J by 10 bases, and 19 bases separated the two germline ends. The length of the CDR3 is 15 residues. The CDR3 bases are TGTGCCAGCAGCTTCACCCGGGACACTTCATACGAGCAGTTCTTC. This sequence encodes CASSFTRDTSYEQFF. Looking up the rest from reference TRBV7-9 and TRBJ2-1 gives the full variable domain: DTGVSQNPRHKITKRGQNVTFRCDPISEHNRLYWYRQTLGQGPEFLTYFQNEAQLEKSRLLSDRFSAERPKGSFSTLEIQRTEQGDSAMYLCASSFTRDTSYEQFFGPGTRLTVL.

This chain links TRBV19 with TRBJ2-7; D unresolved. Germline CDR1 and CDR2: LNHDA and SQIVND (reference sequence). Between the trimmed V and J ends, which lost 2 bases and 1 base, there was a span of 9 bases. The CDR3 consists of 14 residues. The CDR3 DNA sequence: TGTGCCAGTAGTATATCTAAGTATTCCTACGAGCAGTACTTC. Amino acids: CASSISKYSYEQYF.

The gene calls are TRBV28 and TRBJ2-7; D perhaps matches TRBD1 (6 bases). Germline assignment: CDR1 MDHEN and CDR2 SYDVKM. Trimming removed 7 bases at V and 4 bases at J, with 11 bases between. CDR3 length: 12 amino acids. Written as DNA, the CDR3 is TGTGCCAGCACCATGAGGGGGTACGAGCAGTACTTC. Translating gives CASTMRGYEQYF.

Here the CDR3 DNA reads TGTGTCTTCTCTCGGGGGGGGAACACCGGGGAGCTGTTTTTT. Its translation: CVFSRGGNTGELFF. This chain links TRBV5-4 with TRBJ2-2, with 8 bases fitting TRBD2. Germline-derived CDR1 and CDR2 are SGHNT and YYREEE (reference sequence). The CDR3 sequence is 14 residues long.

The V gene is TRBV6-6, the J gene TRBJ1-2; TRBD1 might be the D (6 bases). V was pared by 5 bases and J by 3 bases, with 7 bases between. The CDR3 runs 12 residues. CDR1 is MNHNY and CDR2 is SVGAGI in the germline V gene (reference sequence). CDR3 sequence reads: CASSPGDYGYTF. The CDR3 DNA follows: TGTGCCAGCAGTCCAGGGGACTATGGCTACACCTTC.

The rearrangement links TRBV5-8 to TRBJ2-7; TRBD2 matches 8 bases. CDR1 is SGHTS and CDR2 is YDEGEE in the germline V gene. V trimming: 5 bases; J trimming: 1 base; junction bases outside the gene matches: 20. This CDR3 is 19 amino acids long. CDR3 residues: CASRSRDTFLTSDSYEQYF. The CDR3 nucleotides read TGTGCCAGCAGATCTAGGGACACCTTCTTGACTAGCGATTCCTACGAGCAGTACTTC. Full variable domain (outside the CDR3, taken from reference TRBV5-8 and TRBJ2-7): EAGVTQSPTHLIKTRGQQATLRCSPISGHTSVYWYQQALGLGLQFLLWYDEGEERNRGNFPPRFSGRQFPNYSSELNVNALELEDSALYLCASRSRDTFLTSDSYEQYFGPGTRLTVT.

The CDR3, as DNA: TGTGCCAGCAGTTTATATCTTCATAGCTCCTACGAGCAGTACTTC. It specifies CASSLYLHSSYEQYF. V is TRBV27 and J is TRBJ2-7; D is ambiguous. In germline, CDR1 is MNHEY, CDR2 SMNVEV (reference sequence). V shed 1 base and J shed 0 bases, with 10 bases lying between them. The CDR3 covers 15 residues.

The chain is built from TRBV11-2 and TRBJ2-1; 16 bases map to TRBD2. The V and J ends lost 4 bases and 2 bases, in that order; junction bases with no gene match: 5. This CDR3 comprises 18 residues. Germline loops: CDR1 SGHAT, CDR2 FQNNGV. The CDR3 sequence is CASSWGLAGGPTYNEQFF. CDR3 coding DNA: TGTGCCAGCAGCTGGGGACTAGCGGGGGGGCCCACCTACAATGAGCAGTTCTTC.

The rearrangement joins TRBV18 to TRBJ1-2, with 9 bases aligning to TRBD1. This CDR3 comprises 15 residues. The germline gives CDR1 KGHSH, CDR2 LQKENI. J was trimmed by 6 bases and V by 0 bases; bases with no gene match: 5. The CDR3 DNA reads TGTGCCAGCTCACCACCTGGGACAGGGTCGAATGGCTACACCTTC. As protein: CASSPPGTGSNGYTF.

The chain links TRBV19 to TRBJ1-1; possibly TRBD1 for D (6 bases). V gave up 7 bases and J gave up 6 bases, with 15 bases separating them. The CDR3 totals 13 residues. Per the germline V gene, CDR1 is LNHDA and CDR2 is SQIVND (reference sequence). The CDR3 DNA sequence: TGTGCCAGTACCACAGGGTTAGGGGCTGAAGCTTTCTTT. Translation gives CASTTGLGAEAFF. Full variable domain (missing parts from reference TRBV19 and TRBJ1-1): DGGITQSPKYLFRKEGQNVTLSCEQNLNHDAMYWYRQDPGQGLRLIYYSQIVNDFQKGDIAEGYSVSREKKESFPLTVTSAQKNPTAFYLCASTTGLGAEAFFGQGTRLTVV.

The chain has TRBV5-4 and TRBJ2-7, with D maybe TRBD2 (6 bases). Germline CDR1 reads SGHNT; CDR2 reads YYREEE (reference sequence). V was clipped by 6 bases and J by 7 bases, with 17 bases between them. This CDR3 has 13 residues. The CDR3 region is CASTTWGRLEQYF. The CDR3 DNA follows: TGTGCCAGCACCACCTGGGGGAGGCTGGAGCAGTACTTC.

The chain joins TRBV7-9 to TRBJ1-1; TRBD1 matches 9 bases. The V gene end was trimmed by 3 bases and the J gene end by 3 bases; junction bases not matched to a gene: 2. Germline CDR1 reads SEHNR; CDR2 reads FQNEAQ (reference sequence). This CDR3 comprises 14 residues. For the CDR3, the DNA is TGTGCCAGCAGCTTGGGACAGGGCGACACTGAAGCTTTCTTT. Amino acid sequence: CASSLGQGDTEAFF.